Each of the 21 T cell receptor beta chains below was sequenced from the same sample in a study of somatic mutations in cytotoxic T cells in rheumatoid arthritis. Only in-frame clones appear in the TCRdb table, and some are missing; sequencing was by immunoSEQ multiplex PCR. The repertoire holds fewer than 20,000 clones, with roughly four fifths as singletons. Material: CD8+ T cells sorted from blood. Receptor source: an adult with rheumatoid arthritis.

V and J are TRBV29-1 and TRBJ1-2; unclear D gene. CDR1 and CDR2 from the germline V gene are SQVTM and ANQGSEA. The CDR3 has 11 residues. V shed 4 bases and J shed 5 bases, with 8 bases lying between them. CDR3 sequence reads: CSVGSSYGYTF. DNA of the CDR3: TGCAGCGTTGGGAGCAGTTATGGCTACACCTTC.

The V call is TRBV6-1, the J call TRBJ2-2; 11 bases agree with TRBD2. The CDR3 consists of 15 residues. CDR1 and CDR2 from the germline V gene are MNHNS and SASEGT. V shed 4 bases, J shed 4 bases, and the junction held 2 bases outside the gene matches. DNA for the CDR3: TGTGCCAGCAGTGGGCTAGCGGGAGGCACCGGGGAGCTGTTTTTT. Residues: CASSGLAGGTGELFF.

This clone turned up a few times. CDR3 coding DNA: TGTGCCAGCAGCTTATTGGACAGCAGCGATCAGCCCCAGCATTTT. Amino acid sequence: CASSLLDSSDQPQHF. The genes are TRBV7-8 and TRBJ1-5, with D possibly TRBD1 on 6 matching bases. Looked up from germline, CDR1 is SGHVS and CDR2 is FQNEAQ. CDR3 size: 15 residues. With 2 bases removed from V and 5 bases from J, the gap between germline ends came to 13 bases.

The chain has TRBV29-1 and TRBJ1-2, with D maybe TRBD1 (5 bases). The CDR3 runs to 15 residues. V lost 0 bases and J lost 2, with 13 bases in between. CDR1 and CDR2 from the germline V gene are SQVTM and ANQGSEA. CDR3 sequence (DNA): TGCAGCGTTGAAGATCTGAGGGGATCGAACTATGGCTACACCTTC. Amino acids: CSVEDLRGSNYGYTF.

This clone was seen only a few times. The chain uses TRBV27 and TRBJ2-7, with TRBD1 as a possible D gene (6 bases). The germline V gene encodes CDR1 MNHEY and CDR2 SMNVEV (reference sequence). The CDR3 is 14 residues long. The V end lost 4 bases, the J end lost 11 bases, and 21 bases lay between the germline ends. CDR3 amino acids: CASSSLTGSPPEYF. As DNA, the CDR3 is TGTGCCAGCAGTTCGTTAACAGGGTCTCCGCCTGAGTACTTC.

The CDR3 region has the DNA TGTGCCAGCAGCCTAGGCCCAGTTTCCGACGAGCAGTACTTC. It codes for CASSLGPVSDEQYF. The chain recombines TRBV7-9 with TRBJ2-7; D remains unclear. The CDR3 runs to 14 residues. In germline, CDR1 is SEHNR, CDR2 FQNEAQ (reference sequence). V gave up 5 bases and J gave up 5 bases, with 16 bases separating them.

V gene TRBV5-1 combines with J gene TRBJ1-2; D unresolved. CDR1 is SGHRS and CDR2 is YFSETQ in the germline V gene. This CDR3 is built from 13 residues. Trimming removed 2 bases at V and 6 bases at J, with 11 bases between. The DNA for the CDR3 is TGCGCCAGCAGCTTTTTTAGTCCGGATGGCTACACCTTC. It specifies CASSFFSPDGYTF.

V usage is TRBV30 and J usage is TRBJ2-1, with 13 bases fitting TRBD2. This CDR3 region has 17 residues. Germline values: CDR1 GTSNPN, CDR2 SVGIG (reference sequence). V was pared by 4 bases and J by 6 bases, with 12 bases of the junction left unmatched. In DNA, the CDR3 is TGTGCCTGGACTCGAGGACTAGCGGGAGAAAGTGGCAATGAGCAGTTCTTC. It translates to CAWTRGLAGESGNEQFF.

This clone counts as medium-sized (0.01 to 0.1%). J is TRBJ2-5 and V is TRBV4-2; no definite D call. Germline values: CDR1 LGHNA, CDR2 YNFKEQ. The CDR3 has 16 residues. V lost 4 bases to trimming and J lost 4 bases, with 19 bases between them. The CDR3 DNA reads as TGTGCCAGCAGCCCGGGCACCGAGCAGCAAATAGAGACCCAGTACTTC. Translation gives CASSPGTEQQIETQYF.

The chain carries TRBV29-1 and TRBJ2-1, with 11 bases aligning to TRBD2. This CDR3 contains 17 residues. Germline loops: CDR1 SQVTM, CDR2 ANQGSEA. The V gene end was trimmed by 4 bases and the J gene end by 7 bases; junction bases not matched to a gene: 15. The CDR3 sequence: CSVGSPSGGWDLNEQFF. CDR3 nucleotides: TGCAGCGTTGGGTCGCCTAGCGGGGGGTGGGATCTAAATGAGCAGTTCTTC.

The chain is built from TRBV4-2 and TRBJ2-1; D call uncertain. Germline CDR1 LGHNA, CDR2 YNFKEQ. Trimming shortened V by 4 bases and J by 7 bases, and 8 bases separated the two germline ends. The CDR3 is 12 residues long. The CDR3 reads CASSPERNEQFF. The CDR3 DNA sequence: TGTGCCAGCAGCCCAGAGAGGAATGAGCAGTTCTTC.

The chain joins TRBV7-2 to TRBJ1-2, with 9 bases lining up with TRBD1. V dropped 5 bases and J dropped 4; count of bases not matched to a gene: 5. Per the germline V gene, CDR1 is SGHTA and CDR2 is FQGNSA. The CDR3 extends over 14 amino acids. The CDR3 loop is CASSIRDRVYGYTF. CDR3 in DNA: TGTGCCAGCAGCATCCGGGACAGGGTCTATGGCTACACCTTC.

The chain combines TRBV7-2 with TRBJ1-3; 9 bases match TRBD1. V lost 2 bases and J lost 2; bases outside the gene matches: 4. CDR1 and CDR2 from the germline V gene are SGHTA and FQGNSA. The CDR3 loop spans 16 amino acids. CDR3 residues: CASSLHHRGPGNTIYF. The CDR3 bases are TGTGCCAGCAGCTTACACCACAGGGGGCCTGGAAACACCATATATTTT.

This clone was observed a single time. In DNA, the CDR3 is TGTGCCAGCTCACTAAAAATCGTAGACAACCCTGGCTACACCTTC. Its translation is CASSLKIVDNPGYTF. This chain uses TRBV18 with TRBJ1-2; D is unresolved. Trimming shortened V by 4 bases and J by 7 bases, and 19 bases separated the two germline ends. The CDR3 covers 15 residues. CDR1 is KGHSH, CDR2 LQKENI, per germline.

This chain links TRBV6-5 with TRBJ1-3; a possible D gene is TRBD1 (5 bases). Germline V gene sequence: CDR1 MNHEY, CDR2 SVGAGI. The CDR3 spans 15 residues. V was clipped by 8 bases and J by 0 bases, with 14 bases between them. In nucleotides, the CDR3 is TGTGCCAGCCAGGGATTCTCGAGCTCTGGAAACACCATATATTTT. Translation: CASQGFSSSGNTIYF.

This clone was counted a single time. The chain joins TRBV4-1 to TRBJ2-5; 10 bases are a match to TRBD2. Germline V CDR1 and CDR2: MGHRA, YSYEKL. V was pared by 3 bases and J by 5 bases, with 6 bases of the junction left unmatched. The CDR3 consists of 15 residues. The CDR3 region is CASSQGPGLAETQYF. CDR3 nucleotides: TGCGCCAGCAGCCAGGGACCGGGACTAGCGGAGACCCAGTACTTC.

This clone has only a few counts. The chain links TRBV19 to TRBJ1-2; 8 nucleotides line up with TRBD1. V shed 1 base and J 3 bases; nucleotides not matched to a gene: 10. Germline lookup yields CDR1 LNHDA and CDR2 SQIVND (reference sequence). The CDR3 length is 17 residues. The CDR3 sequence is CASSIGRGRRRHYGYTF. DNA for the CDR3: TGTGCCAGTAGTATAGGCAGGGGGCGCAGAAGGCACTATGGCTACACCTTC. Looking up the rest from reference TRBV19 and TRBJ1-2 gives the full variable domain: DGGITQSPKYLFRKEGQNVTLSCEQNLNHDAMYWYRQDPGQGLRLIYYSQIVNDFQKGDIAEGYSVSREKKESFPLTVTSAQKNPTAFYLCASSIGRGRRRHYGYTFGSGTRLTVV.

The rearrangement uses TRBV6-5 and TRBJ1-2; 8 bases are shared with TRBD1. The CDR3 extends over 14 amino acids. The germline V gene encodes CDR1 MNHEY and CDR2 SVGAGI. The J segment lost 2 bases and the V segment lost 8 bases, leaving 7 bases of the junction unmatched. The chain's CDR3 is CASLRAGGNYGYTF. CDR3 DNA sequence: TGTGCCAGCCTTCGGGCAGGGGGCAACTATGGCTACACCTTC.

V is TRBV10-3 and J is TRBJ1-1, with unresolved D. From germline, CDR1 is ENHRY and CDR2 SYGVKD. Trimming pared 2 bases from V and 0 bases from J, leaving 13 bases between. This CDR3 has 16 amino acids. The CDR3 region is CAISEGLFGVNTEAFF. The CDR3 region has the DNA TGTGCCATCAGTGAGGGTCTTTTCGGGGTGAACACTGAAGCTTTCTTT.

CDR3 region: CAVQMGVEAFF. The CDR3 DNA is TGTGCCGTACAAATGGGAGTGGAAGCTTTCTTT. The V gene is TRBV6-5, the J gene TRBJ1-1; D call uncertain. This CDR3 region has 11 residues. Per germline, CDR1 MNHEY and CDR2 SVGAGI. Trimming took 11 bases from V and 8 from J, leaving 15 bases between them.

In this sample, this clone turned up a few times. The genes are TRBV29-1 and TRBJ2-7; D gene unclear. CDR1 and CDR2 from the germline V gene are SQVTM and ANQGSEA. The CDR3 length is 13 residues. V was pared by 5 bases and J by 1 base, with 12 bases between. CDR3 nucleotide sequence: TGCAGCGTTAAGGACGGTCTTTCCTACGAGCAGTACTTC. It yields the protein CSVKDGLSYEQYF.